Detailed here is one T cell receptor beta chain. Its antigen is currently unknown. This entry comes from a study of PD-1 blockade in classical Hodgkin lymphoma. Study-wide results and caveats: For complete responders, baseline diversity was comparable to that of newly diagnosed patients.

Each patient experienced a relapse that followed autologous stem cell transplantation, and brentuximab vedotin exposure varied. Magnetic negative selection of thawed PBMCs yielded the CD8+ T cells. Method: immunoSEQ multiplex PCR; TCRdb's copy keeps in-frame clones and lacks some. The table has more than 2,500 clones, 70% to 85% seen once. Per the germline V gene, CDR1 is SNHLY and CDR2 is FYNNEI. Trimming at V came to 6 bases and at J to 7 bases, leaving 11 bases not matched to a gene. The CDR3 is 15 amino acids. The TCR was taken from a human donor with classical Hodgkin lymphoma. The V gene is TRBV2, the J gene TRBJ2-1; 8 nucleotides line up with TRBD2. The sequences come from CD8+ T cells from blood, collected at baseline. CDR3: CASRERTSTTNEQFF. In DNA form, the CDR3 reads TGTGCCAGCAGGGAAAGGACTAGCACCACTAATGAGCAGTTCTTC.